Described below is a single TCR beta chain sequence and its context. Its antigen is still unknown. These data are taken from a study of response to subunit inactivated influenza vaccine. This CDR3 spans 19 amino acids. Whole-study results and caveats: The authors proposed limited new T cell recruitment per seasonal influenza vaccination.

TCRdb reprocessed the RT-PCR reads with MiXCR, giving one entry per CDR3 protein. The sample includes roughly 700,000 distinct CDR3 sequences, around 14% of them seen just once. The J gene is TRBJ1-1, the V gene TRBV21-1; no check of the table's D call, TRBD1, against the DNA was made. TRBV21-1 constitutes a pseudogene. This specimen consisted of PBMCs from blood, obtained around two weeks before vaccination. The source is a man aged 50 to 59 who received an inactivated influenza vaccine. The CDR3 loop reads CASSKGWDRGRTMNTEAFF. DNA for the CDR3: TGTGCCAGCAGCAAAGGTTGGGACAGGGGGCGTACAATGAACACTGAAGCTTTCTTT.